This T cell receptor beta chain was profiled in a study of T cell changes during pregnancy in multiple sclerosis. This clone was counted once. Profiling relied on immunoSEQ multiplex PCR, and the TCRdb table lists in-frame clones only, not all of them. The sample consists of about 32,000 clones, 80% to 90% of them appearing once. The sequenced sample was CD8+ T cells from peripheral blood mononuclear cells, obtained in the second trimester of pregnancy. This sequence originates from a female donor with multiple sclerosis, enrolled in a pregnancy study.

CDR3 nucleotide sequence: TGTGCCAGCAGCTTAAGCGACTCTGAGCAGTTCTTC. Its translation: CASSLSDSEQFF. This chain joins TRBV5-6 and TRBJ2-1; D ambiguous. Germline CDR1 is SGHDT and CDR2 is YYEEEE. The length of the CDR3 is 12 residues. V was cut by 2 bases and J by 9 bases, with 9 bases left in between.